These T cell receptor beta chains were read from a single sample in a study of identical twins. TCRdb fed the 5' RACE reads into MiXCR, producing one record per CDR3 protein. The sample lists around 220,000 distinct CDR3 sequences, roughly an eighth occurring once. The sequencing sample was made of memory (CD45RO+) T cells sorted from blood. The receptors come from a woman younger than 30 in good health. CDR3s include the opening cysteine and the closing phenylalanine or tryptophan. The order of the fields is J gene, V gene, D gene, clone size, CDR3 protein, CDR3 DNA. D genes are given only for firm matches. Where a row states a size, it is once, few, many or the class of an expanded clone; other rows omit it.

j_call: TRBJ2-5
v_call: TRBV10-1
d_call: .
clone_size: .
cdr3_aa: CASSLGTSGQTQYF
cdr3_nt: TGCGCCAGCAGCCTAGGGACATCGGGACAGACCCAGTACTTC

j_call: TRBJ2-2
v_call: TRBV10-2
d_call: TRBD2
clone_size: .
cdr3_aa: CASRLAGVTGELFF
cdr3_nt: TGCGCCAGCCGACTAGCGGGGGTCACCGGGGAGCTGTTTTTT

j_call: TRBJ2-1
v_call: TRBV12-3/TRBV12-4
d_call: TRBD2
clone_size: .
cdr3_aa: CASSRTGTSSSYNEQFF
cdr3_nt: TGTGCCAGCAGTCGAACCGGGACTAGCTCCTCCTACAATGAGCAGTTCTTC

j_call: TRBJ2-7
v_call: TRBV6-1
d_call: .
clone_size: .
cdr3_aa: CASTPRTVSYEQYF
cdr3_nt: TGTGCCAGCACCCCGAGGACAGTCTCCTACGAGCAGTACTTC

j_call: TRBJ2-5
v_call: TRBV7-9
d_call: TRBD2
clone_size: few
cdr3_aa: CASSLFRTSPTETQYF
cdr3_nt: TGTGCCAGCAGCTTATTTAGGACTAGCCCAACAGAGACCCAGTACTTC

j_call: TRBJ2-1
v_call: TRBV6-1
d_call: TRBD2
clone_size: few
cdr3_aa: CASSRGTSGGSYNEQFF
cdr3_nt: TGTGCCAGCAGTCGGGGGACTAGCGGAGGCTCCTACAATGAGCAGTTCTTC

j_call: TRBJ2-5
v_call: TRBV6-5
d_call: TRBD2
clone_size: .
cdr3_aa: CASSYSPRLAGVSETQYF
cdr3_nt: TGTGCCAGCAGTTACTCCCCCAGGCTAGCGGGAGTAAGTGAGACCCAGTACTTC

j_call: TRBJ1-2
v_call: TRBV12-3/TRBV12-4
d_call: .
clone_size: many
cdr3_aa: CASSLARAANYGYTF
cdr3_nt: TGTGCCAGCAGTTTAGCTAGGGCAGCTAACTATGGCTACACCTTC

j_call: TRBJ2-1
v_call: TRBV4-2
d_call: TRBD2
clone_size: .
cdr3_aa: CASSRISGTSGESSYNEQFF
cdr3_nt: TGTGCCAGCAGCCGAATATCCGGGACTAGCGGGGAAAGCTCCTACAATGAGCAGTTCTTC

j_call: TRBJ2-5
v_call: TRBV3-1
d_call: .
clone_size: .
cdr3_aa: CASSPAVQETQYF
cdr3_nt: TGTGCCAGCAGCCCGGCAGTGCAAGAGACCCAGTACTTC

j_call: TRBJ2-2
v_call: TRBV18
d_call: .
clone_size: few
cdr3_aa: CASSPRPLRNTGELFF
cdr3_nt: TGTGCCAGCTCACCACGGCCCCTACGAAACACCGGGGAGCTGTTTTTT

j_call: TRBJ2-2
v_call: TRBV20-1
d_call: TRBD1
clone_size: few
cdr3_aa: CSARDRVSGELFF
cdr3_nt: TGCAGTGCTCGGGACAGGGTGAGCGGGGAGCTGTTTTTT

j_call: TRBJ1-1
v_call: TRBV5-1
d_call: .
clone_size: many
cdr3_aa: CASSLEQNTEAFF
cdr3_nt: TGCGCCAGCAGCTTGGAACAGAACACTGAAGCTTTCTTT

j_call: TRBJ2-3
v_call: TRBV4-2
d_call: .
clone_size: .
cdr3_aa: CASSQGLLADTQYF
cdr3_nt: TGTGCCAGCAGCCAAGGCCTCCTTGCGGATACGCAGTATTTT

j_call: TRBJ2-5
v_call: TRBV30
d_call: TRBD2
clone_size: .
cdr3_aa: CAWSATGLAGGGETQYF
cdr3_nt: TGTGCCTGGAGTGCCACGGGACTAGCGGGAGGGGGAGAGACCCAGTACTTC

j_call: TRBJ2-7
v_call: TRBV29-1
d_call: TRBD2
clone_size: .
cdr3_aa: CSVKAGLAGGYYEQYF
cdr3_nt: TGCAGCGTCAAGGCGGGACTAGCGGGAGGCTACTACGAGCAGTACTTC

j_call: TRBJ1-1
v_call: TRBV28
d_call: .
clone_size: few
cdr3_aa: CASHWFGEAFF
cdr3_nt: TGTGCCAGTCACTGGTTCGGTGAAGCTTTCTTT

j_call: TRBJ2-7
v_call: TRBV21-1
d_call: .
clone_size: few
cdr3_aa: CASSKALISHEQYF
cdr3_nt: TGTGCCAGCAGCAAAGCGCTTATTAGCCACGAGCAGTACTTC

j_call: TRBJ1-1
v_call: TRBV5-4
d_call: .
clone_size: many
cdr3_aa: CASRDREMNTEAFF
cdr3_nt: TGTGCCAGCAGAGACAGAGAGATGAACACTGAAGCTTTCTTT

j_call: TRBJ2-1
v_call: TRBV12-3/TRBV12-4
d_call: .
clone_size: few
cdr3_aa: CASQSNGPYNEQFF
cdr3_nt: TGTGCCAGCCAGTCTAACGGGCCTTACAATGAGCAGTTCTTC

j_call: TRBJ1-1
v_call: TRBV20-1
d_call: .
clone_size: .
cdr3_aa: CSARDTPRVAFF
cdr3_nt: TGCAGTGCTAGAGATACCCCCCGGGTAGCTTTCTTT

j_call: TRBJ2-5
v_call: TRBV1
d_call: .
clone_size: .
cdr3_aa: CTSSPKGKTQYF
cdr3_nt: TGCACCAGCAGCCCGAAGGGAAAAACCCAGTACTTC

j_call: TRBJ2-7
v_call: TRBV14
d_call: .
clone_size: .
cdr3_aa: CASSPTPVRAGNSYEQYF
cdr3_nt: TGTGCCAGCAGCCCGACCCCTGTCCGGGCAGGGAACTCCTACGAGCAGTACTTC

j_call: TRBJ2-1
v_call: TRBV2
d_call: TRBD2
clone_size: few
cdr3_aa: CASFETSGRTPSSYNEQFF
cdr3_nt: TGTGCCAGCTTTGAGACTAGCGGGAGGACCCCGAGCTCCTACAATGAGCAGTTCTTC

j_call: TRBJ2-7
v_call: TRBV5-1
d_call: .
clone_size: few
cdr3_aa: CASSLDRDGLPYEQYF
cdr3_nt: TGCGCCAGCAGCTTGGATAGGGACGGACTACCCTACGAGCAGTACTTC

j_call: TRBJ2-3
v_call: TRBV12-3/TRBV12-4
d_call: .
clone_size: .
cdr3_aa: CASSWGSGPGADTQYF
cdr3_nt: TGTGCCAGTTCGTGGGGTAGCGGTCCTGGGGCAGATACGCAGTATTTT

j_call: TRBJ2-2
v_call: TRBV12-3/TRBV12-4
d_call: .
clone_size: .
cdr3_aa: CASSSDTANTGELFF
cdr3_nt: TGTGCCAGCAGTTCGGACACTGCGAACACCGGGGAGCTGTTTTTT

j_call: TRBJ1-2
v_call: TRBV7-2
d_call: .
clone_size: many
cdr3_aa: CASSLGPGSNYGYTF
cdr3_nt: TGTGCCAGCAGCCTGGGCCCAGGGTCTAACTATGGCTACACCTTC

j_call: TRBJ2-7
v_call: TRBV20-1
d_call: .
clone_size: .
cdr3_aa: CSARMAGASYEQYF
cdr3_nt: TGCAGTGCTAGGATGGCTGGGGCCTCCTACGAGCAGTACTTC

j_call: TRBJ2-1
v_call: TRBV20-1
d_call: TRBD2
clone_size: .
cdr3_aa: CSARDISGRPYNEQFF
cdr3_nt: TGCAGTGCTAGAGATATAAGCGGGAGGCCCTACAATGAGCAGTTCTTC

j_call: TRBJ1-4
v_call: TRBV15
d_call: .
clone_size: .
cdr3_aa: CATSRGGFRTNEKLFF
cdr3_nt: TGTGCCACCAGCAGAGGGGGGTTCAGGACTAATGAAAAACTGTTTTTT

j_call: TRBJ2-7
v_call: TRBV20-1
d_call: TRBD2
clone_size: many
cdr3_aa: CSATLGREVYEQYF
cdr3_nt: TGCAGTGCTACCCTCGGGAGGGAGGTCTACGAGCAGTACTTC

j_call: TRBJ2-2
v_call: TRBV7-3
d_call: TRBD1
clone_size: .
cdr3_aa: CASSPWDRGNTGELFF
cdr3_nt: TGTGCCAGCAGCCCATGGGACAGGGGTAACACCGGGGAGCTGTTTTTT

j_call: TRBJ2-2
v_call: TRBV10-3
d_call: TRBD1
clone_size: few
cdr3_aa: CAISRTGGWGTGELFF
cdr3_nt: TGTGCCATCAGTCGTACAGGGGGCTGGGGCACCGGGGAGCTGTTTTTT

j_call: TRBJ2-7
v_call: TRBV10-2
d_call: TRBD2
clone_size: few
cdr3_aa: CASSVTGTSGSHEQYF
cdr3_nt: TGCGCCAGCAGTGTAACCGGGACTAGCGGGAGCCACGAGCAGTACTTC

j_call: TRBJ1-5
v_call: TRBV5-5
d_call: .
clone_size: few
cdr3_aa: CASSLEGLRPQHF
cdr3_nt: TGTGCCAGCAGCTTGGAGGGTCTTCGGCCCCAGCATTTT

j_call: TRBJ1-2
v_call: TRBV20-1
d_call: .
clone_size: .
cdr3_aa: CSASKGNGYTF
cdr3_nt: TGCAGTGCTAGTAAGGGAAATGGCTACACCTTC

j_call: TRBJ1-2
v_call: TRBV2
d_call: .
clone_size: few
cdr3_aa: CASSARPGSNYGYTF
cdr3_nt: TGTGCCAGCAGCGCTAGACCGGGATCTAACTATGGCTACACCTTC

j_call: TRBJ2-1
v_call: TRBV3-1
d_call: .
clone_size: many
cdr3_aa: CASSRKGLVSNEQFF
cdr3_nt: TGTGCCAGCAGCCGGAAGGGACTTGTAAGCAATGAGCAGTTCTTC

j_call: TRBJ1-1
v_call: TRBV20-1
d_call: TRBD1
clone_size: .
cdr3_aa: CSARYRGNTEAFF
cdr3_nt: TGCAGTGCTAGGTACAGGGGGAACACTGAAGCTTTCTTT

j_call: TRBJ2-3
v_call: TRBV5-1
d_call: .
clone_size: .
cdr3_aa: CASSTSRTDTQYF
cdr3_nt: TGCGCCAGCAGCACTAGCCGCACAGATACGCAGTATTTT

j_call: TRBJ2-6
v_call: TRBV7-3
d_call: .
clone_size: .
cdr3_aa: CASSPPGGTGANVLTF
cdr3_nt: TGTGCCAGCAGCCCACCGGGCGGAACCGGGGCCAACGTCCTGACTTTC

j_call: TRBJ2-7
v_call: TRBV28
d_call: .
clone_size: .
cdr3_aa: CASRRGSSYEQYF
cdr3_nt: TGTGCCAGCAGACGGGGGTCCTCCTACGAGCAGTACTTC

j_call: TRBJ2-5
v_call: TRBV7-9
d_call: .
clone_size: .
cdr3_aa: CASSPSGAAWETQYF
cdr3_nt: TGTGCCAGCAGTCCCTCGGGAGCAGCTTGGGAGACCCAGTACTTC

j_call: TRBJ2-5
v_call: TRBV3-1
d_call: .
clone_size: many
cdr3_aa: CASSPGRETQYF
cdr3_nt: TGTGCTAGCAGCCCTGGACGAGAGACCCAGTACTTC